The present T cell receptor beta chain was sequenced within a study of T cells after yellow fever vaccination. This clonotype has a handful of counts. Using its own MiXCR run on the 5' RACE reads, TCRdb lists one record per CDR3 protein. The sample comprises just under 600,000 distinct CDR3 sequences, around an eighth of which are singletons, and roughly 13% rests with the top ten. This CDR3 has 13 amino acids. Trimming stripped 4 bases from V and 5 bases from J, with 14 bases between. CDR1 and CDR2 (germline): DFQATT, SNEGSKA (reference sequence). V usage is TRBV20-1 and J usage is TRBJ2-5; the D gene is possibly TRBD1 (6 bases). The TCR was taken from a man aged 25 to 40 who received the YFV17D yellow fever vaccine. Sequencing was performed on PBMCs, taken on the day of the yellow fever booster vaccination. The CDR3 spells CSAMLAGVETQYF. The CDR3 region has the DNA TGCAGTGCTATGCTAGCAGGGGTGGAGACCCAGTACTTC.